This T cell receptor beta chain is from a study of siplizumab effects on memory and regulatory T cells. Broader study findings: Researchers could not give a naive or memory phenotype to roughly 75-96% of proliferating CD4+ or CD8+ clones. The average Treg-derived proportion among mappable alloreactive CD4+ clones was 68.8% with siplizumab versus more than 25% in controls. There appeared to be greater diversity in naive T cells than in memory cells, and naive T cells seemed major contributors to the alloresponse.

Trimming stripped 1 base from V and 4 bases from J, with 8 bases between. From germline, CDR1 is SGHDT and CDR2 YYEEEE. The length of the CDR3 is 13 residues. Every sample had roughly 100,000 of its TCR templates assayed. Some clones are missing from TCRdb's copy, which holds only in-frame ones; the method was immunoSEQ multiplex PCR. The sample gives more than 85,000 clones, over 85% of which show up once; 1% to 1.5% is in the top ten. In the case of this clone: The target antigen is unknown.

The material sequenced was CD4+ T cells sorted from blood. This chain links TRBV5-6 with TRBJ2-5, with D possibly matching TRBD2 (5 bases). The receptor was derived from a human donor in good health. CDR3 DNA sequence: TGTGCCAGCAGCTTGAGCGGCAGAGAGACCCAGTACTTC. It is translated as CASSLSGRETQYF.